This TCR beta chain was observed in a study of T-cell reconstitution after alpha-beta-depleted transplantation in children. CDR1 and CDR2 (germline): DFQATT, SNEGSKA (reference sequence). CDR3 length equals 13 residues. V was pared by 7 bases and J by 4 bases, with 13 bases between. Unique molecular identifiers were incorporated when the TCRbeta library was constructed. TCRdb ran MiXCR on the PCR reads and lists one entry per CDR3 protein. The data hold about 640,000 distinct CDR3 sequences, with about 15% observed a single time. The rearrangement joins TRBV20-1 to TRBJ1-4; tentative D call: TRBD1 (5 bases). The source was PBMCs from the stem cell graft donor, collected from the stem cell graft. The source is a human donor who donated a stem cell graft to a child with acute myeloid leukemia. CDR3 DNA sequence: TGCAGTGTCAGGGAATATAATAATGAAAAACTGTTTTTT. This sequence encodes CSVREYNNEKLFF.